This TCR beta chain was found in a study of CDR3 diversity in severe acne. TCRdb called the PCR reads again in MiXCR, with one record for every CDR3 protein. The data hold more than 85,000 distinct CDR3 sequences, with about 50% observed a single time. The clonotype comes from a male donor in good health, serving as a control. The sequenced sample consisted of blood.

The CDR3 here is CASSLSGGPTEAFF. The CDR3 DNA reads TGTGCCAGCAGTTTAAGCGGGGGGCCTACTGAAGCTTTCTTT. This chain joins TRBV27 and TRBJ1-1, with a possible D match to TRBD1 (6 bases). Trimming took off 2 bases at V and 5 bases at J, with 12 bases between the two ends. Looked up from germline, CDR1 is MNHEY and CDR2 is SMNVEV (reference sequence). The CDR3 runs to 14 residues.